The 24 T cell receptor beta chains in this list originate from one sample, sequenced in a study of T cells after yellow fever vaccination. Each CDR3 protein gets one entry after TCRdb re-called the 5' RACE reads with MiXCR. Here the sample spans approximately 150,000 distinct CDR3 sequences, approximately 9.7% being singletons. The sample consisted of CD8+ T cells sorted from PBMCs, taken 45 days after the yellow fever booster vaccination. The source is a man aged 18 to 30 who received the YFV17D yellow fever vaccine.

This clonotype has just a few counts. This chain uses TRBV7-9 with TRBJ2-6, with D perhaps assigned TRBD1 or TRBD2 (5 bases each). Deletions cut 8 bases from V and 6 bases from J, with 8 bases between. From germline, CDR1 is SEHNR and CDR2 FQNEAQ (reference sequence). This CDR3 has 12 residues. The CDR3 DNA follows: TGTGCCAGCGGGGACCCGGCCAACGTCCTGACTTTC. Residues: CASGDPANVLTF.

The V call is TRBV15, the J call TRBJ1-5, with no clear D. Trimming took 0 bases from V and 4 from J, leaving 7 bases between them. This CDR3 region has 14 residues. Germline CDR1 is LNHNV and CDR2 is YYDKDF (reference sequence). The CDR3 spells CATSRDEGNQPQHF. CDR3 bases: TGTGCCACCAGCAGAGATGAAGGGAATCAGCCCCAGCATTTT.

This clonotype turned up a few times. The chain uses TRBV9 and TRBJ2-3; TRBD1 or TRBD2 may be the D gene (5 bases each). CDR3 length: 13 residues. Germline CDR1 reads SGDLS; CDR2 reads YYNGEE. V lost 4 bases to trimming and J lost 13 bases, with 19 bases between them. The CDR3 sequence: CASSPGTLRVEYF. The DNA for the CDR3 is TGTGCCAGCAGCCCAGGGACCCTCCGGGTCGAGTATTTT.

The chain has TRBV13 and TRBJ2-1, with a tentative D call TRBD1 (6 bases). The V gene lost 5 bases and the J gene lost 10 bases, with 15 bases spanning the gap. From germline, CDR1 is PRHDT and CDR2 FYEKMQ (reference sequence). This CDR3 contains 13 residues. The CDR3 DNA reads TGTGCCAGCAGCCTCCAGGGGATCGGCGAGCAGTTCTTC. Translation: CASSLQGIGEQFF.

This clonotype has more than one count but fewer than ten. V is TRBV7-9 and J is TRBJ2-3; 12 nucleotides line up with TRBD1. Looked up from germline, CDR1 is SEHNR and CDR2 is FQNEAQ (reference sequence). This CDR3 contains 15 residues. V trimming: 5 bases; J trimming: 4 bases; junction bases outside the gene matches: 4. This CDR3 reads CASSPGQGASDTQYF. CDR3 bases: TGTGCCAGCAGCCCGGGACAGGGGGCTTCAGATACGCAGTATTTT.

DNA for the CDR3: TGCAGCGCCGGGGTCGGGGGGGCTACCTACGAGCAGTACTTC. Translated, it gives CSAGVGGATYEQYF. The J gene is TRBJ2-7, the V gene TRBV20-1, with TRBD2 identical over 8 bases. The CDR3 runs 14 residues. The V gene's germline CDR1 is DFQATT and CDR2 SNEGSKA (reference sequence).

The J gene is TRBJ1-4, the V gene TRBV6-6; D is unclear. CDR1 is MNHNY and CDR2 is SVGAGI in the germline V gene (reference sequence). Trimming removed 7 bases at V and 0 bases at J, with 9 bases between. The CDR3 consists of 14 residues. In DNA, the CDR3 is TGTGCCAGCACCCGGGGTGCAACTAATGAAAAACTGTTTTTT. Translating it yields CASTRGATNEKLFF.

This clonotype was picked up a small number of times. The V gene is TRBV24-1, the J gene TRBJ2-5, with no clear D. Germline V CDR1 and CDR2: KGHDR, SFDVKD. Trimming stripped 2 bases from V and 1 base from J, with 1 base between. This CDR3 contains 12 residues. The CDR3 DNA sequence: TGTGCCACCAGTGATTCCCAAGAGACCCAGTACTTC. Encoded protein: CATSDSQETQYF.

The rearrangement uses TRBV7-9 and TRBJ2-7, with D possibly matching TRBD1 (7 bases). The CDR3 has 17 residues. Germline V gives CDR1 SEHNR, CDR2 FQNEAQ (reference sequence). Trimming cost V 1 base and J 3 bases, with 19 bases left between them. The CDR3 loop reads CASSLEAGQRGLYEQYF. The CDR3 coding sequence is TGTGCCAGCAGCTTAGAGGCGGGACAGAGGGGCCTCTACGAGCAGTACTTC.

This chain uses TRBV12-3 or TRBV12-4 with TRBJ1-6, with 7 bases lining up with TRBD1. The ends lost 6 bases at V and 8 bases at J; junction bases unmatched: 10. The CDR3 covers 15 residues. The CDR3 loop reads CASSHAQGMDSPLHF. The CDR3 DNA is TGTGCCAGCAGCCATGCACAGGGGATGGATTCACCCCTCCACTTT.

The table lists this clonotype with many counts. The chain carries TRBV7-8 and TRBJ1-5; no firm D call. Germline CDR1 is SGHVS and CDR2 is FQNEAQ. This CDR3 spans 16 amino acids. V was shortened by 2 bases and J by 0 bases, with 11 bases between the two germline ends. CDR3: CASSLREVDSNQPQHF. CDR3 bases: TGTGCCAGCAGCTTAAGGGAGGTGGATAGCAATCAGCCCCAGCATTTT. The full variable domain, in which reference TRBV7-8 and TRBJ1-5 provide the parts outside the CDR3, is GAGVSQSPRYKVAKRGQDVALRCDPISGHVSLFWYQQALGQGPEFLTYFQNEAQLDKSGLPSDRFFAERPEGSVSTLKIQRTQQEDSAVYLCASSLREVDSNQPQHFGDGTRLSIL.

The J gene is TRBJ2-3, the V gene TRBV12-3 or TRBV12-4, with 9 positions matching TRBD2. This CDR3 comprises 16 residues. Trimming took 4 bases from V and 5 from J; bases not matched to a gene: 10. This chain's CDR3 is CASSYERGAGGDTQYF. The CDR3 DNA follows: TGTGCCAGCAGTTATGAGCGGGGGGCTGGGGGAGATACGCAGTATTTT.

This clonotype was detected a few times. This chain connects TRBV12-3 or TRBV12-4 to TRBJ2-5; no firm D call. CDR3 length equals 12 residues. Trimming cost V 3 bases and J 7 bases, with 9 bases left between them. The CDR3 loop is CASSFDGVTQYF. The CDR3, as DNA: TGTGCCAGCAGTTTCGATGGAGTGACCCAGTACTTC.

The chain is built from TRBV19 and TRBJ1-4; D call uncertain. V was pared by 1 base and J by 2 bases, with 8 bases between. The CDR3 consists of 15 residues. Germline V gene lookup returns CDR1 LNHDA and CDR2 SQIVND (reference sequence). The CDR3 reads CASSIGTATNEKLFF. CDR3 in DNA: TGTGCCAGTAGTATAGGGACGGCTACTAATGAAAAACTGTTTTTT.

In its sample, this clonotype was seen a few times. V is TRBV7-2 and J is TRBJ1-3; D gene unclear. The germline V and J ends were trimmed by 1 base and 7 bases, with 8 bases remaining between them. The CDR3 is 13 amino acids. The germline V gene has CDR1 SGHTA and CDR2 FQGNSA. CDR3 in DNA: TGTGCCAGCAGCTTAGACCCGGCGAACACCATATATTTT. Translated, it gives CASSLDPANTIYF.

The CDR3 sequence: CASSQGQAQYHGYTF. CDR3 DNA sequence: TGCGCCAGCAGCCAGGGACAAGCGCAGTACCATGGCTACACCTTC. J is TRBJ1-2 and V is TRBV4-1, with a possible D match to TRBD1 (6 bases). The CDR3 consists of 15 residues. V was cut by 3 bases and J by 6 bases, with 17 bases left in between. Germline V gives CDR1 MGHRA, CDR2 YSYEKL.

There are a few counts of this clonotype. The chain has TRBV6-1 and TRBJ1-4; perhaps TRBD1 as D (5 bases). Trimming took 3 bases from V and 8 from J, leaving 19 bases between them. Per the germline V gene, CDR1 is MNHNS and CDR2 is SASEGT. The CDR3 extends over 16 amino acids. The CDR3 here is CASSEGPGPYREKLFF. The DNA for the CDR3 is TGTGCCAGCAGTGAGGGACCTGGACCCTACCGGGAAAAACTGTTTTTT.

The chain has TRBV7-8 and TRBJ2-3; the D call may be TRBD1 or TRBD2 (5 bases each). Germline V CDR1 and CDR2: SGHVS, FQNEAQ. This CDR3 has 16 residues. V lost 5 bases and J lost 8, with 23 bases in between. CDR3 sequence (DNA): TGTGCCAGCAGCCCCGGGCGGCTTCCCGGGGCGGGTACGCAGTATTTT. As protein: CASSPGRLPGAGTQYF. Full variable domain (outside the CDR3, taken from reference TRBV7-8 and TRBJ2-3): GAGVSQSPRYKVAKRGQDVALRCDPISGHVSLFWYQQALGQGPEFLTYFQNEAQLDKSGLPSDRFFAERPEGSVSTLKIQRTQQEDSAVYLCASSPGRLPGAGTQYFGPGTRLTVL.

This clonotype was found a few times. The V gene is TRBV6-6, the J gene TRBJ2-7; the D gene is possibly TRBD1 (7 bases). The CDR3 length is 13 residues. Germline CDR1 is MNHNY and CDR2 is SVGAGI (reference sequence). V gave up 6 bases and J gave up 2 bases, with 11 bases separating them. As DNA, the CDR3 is TGTGCCAGCAGGCCCAGGGGGGCCTACGAGCAGTACGTC. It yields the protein CASRPRGAYEQYV.

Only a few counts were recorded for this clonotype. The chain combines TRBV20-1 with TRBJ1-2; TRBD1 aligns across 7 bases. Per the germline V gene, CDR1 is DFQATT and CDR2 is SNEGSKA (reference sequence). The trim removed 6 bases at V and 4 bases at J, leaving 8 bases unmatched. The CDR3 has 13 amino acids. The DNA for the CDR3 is TGCAGTGCCCCGAGGGGGCTTGGCTATGGCTACACCTTC. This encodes CSAPRGLGYGYTF.

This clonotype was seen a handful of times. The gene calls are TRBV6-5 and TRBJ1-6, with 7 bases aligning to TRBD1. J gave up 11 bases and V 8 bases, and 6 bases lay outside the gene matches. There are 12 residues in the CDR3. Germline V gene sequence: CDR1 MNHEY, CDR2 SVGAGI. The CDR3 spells CASQAGTAPLHF. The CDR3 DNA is TGTGCCAGCCAGGCCGGGACAGCACCCCTCCACTTT.

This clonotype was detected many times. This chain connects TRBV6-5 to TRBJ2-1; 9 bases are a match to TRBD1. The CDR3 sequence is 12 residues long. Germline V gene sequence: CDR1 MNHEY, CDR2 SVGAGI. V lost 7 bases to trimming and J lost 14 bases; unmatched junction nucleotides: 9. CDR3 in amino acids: CASNKDRGYEFF. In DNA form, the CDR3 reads TGTGCCAGCAACAAAGACAGGGGGTACGAGTTCTTC.

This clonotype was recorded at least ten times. The CDR3 sequence: CSAPGETGELFF. In DNA form, the CDR3 reads TGCAGCGCCCCGGGGGAAACCGGGGAGCTGTTTTTT. This chain joins TRBV29-1 and TRBJ2-2; tentatively, D is TRBD2 (6 bases). The CDR3 has 12 residues. V lost 7 bases and J 5 bases, leaving 11 bases between the germline ends. CDR1 is SQVTM and CDR2 is ANQGSEA in the germline V gene.

CDR3 in DNA: TGTGCCAGCAGGGGACAGGGGGCACTTTTGGGTGGCTACACCTTC. It encodes CASRGQGALLGGYTF. The chain is built from TRBV27 and TRBJ1-2, with TRBD1 matching 12 bases. CDR1 and CDR2 (germline): MNHEY, SMNVEV (reference sequence). With 6 bases clipped from V and 7 bases from J, the junction kept 9 bases outside the gene matches. This CDR3 is 15 amino acids long.